This is a list of T cell receptor beta chains from one sample in a study of shared clonotypes between healthy human individuals. Repertoires were generated with immunoSEQ multiplex PCR, while TCRdb's copy carries only in-frame clones and drops some. The sample yields 500,000 to 650,000 clones, roughly 72% seen once. The sequenced material came from PBMCs. The receptors come from a woman in her thirties or forties in good health. Some clones in this sample may be carry-over from other donors' samples. Both conserved end residues are part of each CDR3. D genes are given only for firm matches. Clone size is shown for a subset of rows, as once, few, many or a class of expanded clone.

size,J,V,D,CDR3,DNA
NA,TRBJ2-5,TRBV11-3,NA,CASSPRIGETQYF,TGTGCCAGCAGCCCTCGGATTGGTGAGACCCAGTACTTC
NA,TRBJ1-4,TRBV29-1,NA,CSGYSGIGGEKLFF,TGCAGCGGATACTCCGGGATTGGAGGCGAAAAACTGTTTTTT
once,TRBJ2-3,TRBV5-4,NA,CASSLDPRYADTQYF,TGTGCCAGCAGCTTGGACCCAAGGTACGCAGATACGCAGTATTTT
NA,TRBJ1-2,TRBV28,NA,CASSPSNYGYTF,TGTGCCAGCAGTCCGTCTAACTATGGCTACACCTTC
once,TRBJ2-7,TRBV7-6,TRBD1,CASSPRGQGKGNYEQYF,TGTGCCAGCAGCCCCCGGGGACAGGGCAAAGGAAACTACGAGCAGTACTTC
many,TRBJ2-7,TRBV4-3,TRBD2,CASSQGAGSGVRYEQYF,TGCGCCAGCAGCCAAGGAGCGGGCAGCGGGGTCCGCTACGAGCAGTACTTC
NA,TRBJ2-7,TRBV4-1,NA,CASSQVGRVPTYEQYF,TGCGCCAGCAGCCAAGTCGGGCGGGTACCGACCTACGAGCAGTACTTC
NA,TRBJ2-3,TRBV28,NA,CASSFRGFTDTQYF,TGTGCCAGCAGTTTCCGCGGGTTCACAGATACGCAGTATTTT
few,TRBJ2-5,TRBV5-5,TRBD2,CASRTTSGSQTQYF,TGTGCCAGCAGGACGACTAGCGGGAGCCAGACCCAGTACTTC
few,TRBJ2-7,TRBV4-2,TRBD2,CASSQEPSGSGEQYF,TGTGCCAGCAGCCAAGAACCTAGCGGGAGTGGCGAGCAGTACTTC
NA,TRBJ2-2,TRBV7-2,NA,CASTRNTGELFF,TGTGCCAGCACCCGGAACACCGGGGAGCTGTTTTTT
NA,TRBJ2-3,TRBV5-1,TRBD1,CASSSSGGSTDTQYF,TGCGCCAGCAGCTCCTCAGGGGGTTCGACAGATACGCAGTATTTT
NA,TRBJ1-2,TRBV18,NA,CASSPSGTHRYGYTF,TGTGCCAGCTCACCCTCAGGGACGCATCGCTATGGCTACACCTTC
NA,TRBJ2-5,TRBV18,NA,CASSPWARTIEETQYF,TGTGCCAGCTCACCCTGGGCACGAACGATCGAAGAGACCCAGTACTTC
NA,TRBJ2-7,TRBV11-2,NA,CASRSGIWNSSSYEQYF,TGTGCCAGCAGAAGTGGGATTTGGAACAGTAGCTCCTACGAGCAGTACTTC